One and the same sample provided the 18 T cell receptor beta chains below, sequenced in a study of OX40 agonist ivuxolimab in advanced cancers. Sequencing was performed with immunoSEQ multiplex PCR; in TCRdb, only in-frame clones are kept and a portion is missing. The table shows about 18,000 clones, with about 86% occurring only once. The sample was CD4+ or CD8+ T cells sorted from blood, taken in a trial of the OX40 agonist ivuxolimab. Receptors were obtained from an adult with an advanced solid tumor such as melanoma, head and neck, liver or kidney cancer.

The chain is built from TRBV6-6 and TRBJ1-2; D remains unclear. CDR3 length: 14 amino acids. V gave up 2 bases and J gave up 2 bases, with 9 bases separating them. The germline gives CDR1 MNHNY, CDR2 SVGAGI (reference sequence). CDR3 nucleotides: TGTGCCAGCAGTTACGCGAAAGACAACTATGGCTACACCTTC. This encodes CASSYAKDNYGYTF.

This chain joins TRBV6-6 and TRBJ2-1; 7 nucleotides align to TRBD2. Per the germline V gene, CDR1 is MNHNY and CDR2 is SVGAGI (reference sequence). The CDR3 has 16 amino acids. V lost 2 bases, J lost 7 bases, and 11 bases stayed unmatched. The CDR3, as DNA: TGTGCCAGCAGTTACCCGCTAGCGGTGGCCGCAAATGAGCAGTTCTTC. Translation gives CASSYPLAVAANEQFF.

The chain couples TRBV6-6 to TRBJ2-2; D gene uncertain. Germline assignment: CDR1 MNHNY and CDR2 SVGAGI (reference sequence). CDR3 size: 13 residues. V lost 3 bases and J lost 1, with 3 bases in between. The CDR3 DNA reads as TGTGCCAGCAGTTATAAGAACACCGGGGAGCTGTTTTTT. Protein product: CASSYKNTGELFF.

This chain links TRBV28 with TRBJ2-5; tentative D call: TRBD1 (6 bases). CDR1 is MDHEN and CDR2 is SYDVKM in the germline V gene. The CDR3 has 17 amino acids. V lost 3 bases and J 3 bases, leaving 20 bases between the germline ends. The DNA of the CDR3 is TGTGCCAGCAGTTTGGGGGCCCCGGACAGCCGCGAAGAGACCCAGTACTTC. As protein: CASSLGAPDSREETQYF.

The J gene is TRBJ2-7, the V gene TRBV14; TRBD1 aligns across 8 bases. The CDR3 runs to 13 residues. J lost 6 bases, V lost 0 bases, and 1 base had no gene match. Germline V gene lookup returns CDR1 SGHDN and CDR2 FVKESK. This chain's CDR3 is CASSQETGVEQYF. The CDR3 DNA follows: TGTGCCAGCAGCCAAGAGACAGGGGTCGAGCAGTACTTC.

This rearrangement joins TRBV7-9 to TRBJ2-7, with TRBD1 matching 10 bases. Germline V lookup: CDR1 SEHNR, CDR2 FQNEAQ (reference sequence). V lost 6 bases and J lost 3; bases outside the gene matches: 8. This CDR3 has 15 amino acids. The CDR3 sequence: CASSSPGQGNYEQYF. CDR3 DNA sequence: TGTGCCAGCAGTTCCCCGGGACAGGGGAACTACGAGCAGTACTTC. Full variable domain (missing parts from reference TRBV7-9 and TRBJ2-7): DTGVSQNPRHKITKRGQNVTFRCDPISEHNRLYWYRQTLGQGPEFLTYFQNEAQLEKSRLLSDRFSAERPKGSFSTLEIQRTEQGDSAMYLCASSSPGQGNYEQYFGPGTRLTVT.

The chain uses TRBV19 and TRBJ2-1, with D uncertain. V gave up 3 bases and J gave up 7 bases, with 7 bases separating them. The CDR3 length is 12 residues. From germline, CDR1 is LNHDA and CDR2 SQIVND (reference sequence). As DNA, the CDR3 is TGTGCCAGTAGTATTTATGGGAATGAGCAGTTCTTC. As protein: CASSIYGNEQFF.

CDR3 sequence (DNA): TGTGCCAGCAGTTTATCTCCGGTTCCAACTAATGAAAAACTGTTTTTT. It translates to CASSLSPVPTNEKLFF. The chain employs TRBV28 and TRBJ1-4; D not certain. Deletions cut 1 base from V and 0 bases from J, with 9 bases between. The CDR3 extends over 16 amino acids. Germline V gene data show CDR1 as MDHEN and CDR2 as SYDVKM.

The chain carries TRBV28 and TRBJ1-5; no definite D call. The CDR3 totals 14 residues. The V gene lost 5 bases and the J gene lost 0 bases, with 8 bases spanning the gap. Germline CDR1 reads MDHEN; CDR2 reads SYDVKM. Written as DNA, the CDR3 is TGTGCCAGCAGTGGTTATTTTAGCAATCAGCCCCAGCATTTT. Residues: CASSGYFSNQPQHF.

The chain has TRBV4-3 and TRBJ2-7; D unclear. The germline V and J ends were trimmed by 2 bases and 3 bases, with 14 bases remaining between them. This CDR3 is 15 amino acids long. The germline V gene has CDR1 LGHNA and CDR2 YSLEER. The CDR3 sequence: CASSQPTVGRYEQYF. The CDR3 region has the DNA TGCGCCAGCAGCCAACCCACGGTCGGGCGCTACGAGCAGTACTTC.

The chain carries TRBV19 and TRBJ2-4, with D perhaps assigned TRBD1 or TRBD2 (5 bases each). Per the germline V gene, CDR1 is LNHDA and CDR2 is SQIVND (reference sequence). V gave up 2 bases and J gave up 9 bases, with 11 bases separating them. There are 13 residues in the CDR3. DNA of the CDR3: TGTGCCAGTAGTATAACGCCAGGGAGCATTCAGTACTTC. Its translation is CASSITPGSIQYF.

The chain joins TRBV2 to TRBJ2-5; TRBD2 might be the D (5 bases). Trimming took off 3 bases at V and 11 bases at J, with 19 bases between the two ends. The germline gives CDR1 SNHLY, CDR2 FYNNEI. CDR3 length: 14 amino acids. DNA for the CDR3: TGTGCCAGCAGTGATCACGTCTTACCGTGGGAGCAGTACTTC. Translating it yields CASSDHVLPWEQYF.

This chain uses TRBV7-8 with TRBJ1-4; D remains ambiguous. Germline V gene data show CDR1 as SGHVS and CDR2 as FQNEAQ. Trimming removed 5 bases at V and 7 bases at J, with 14 bases between. The CDR3 totals 14 residues. In DNA, the CDR3 is TGTGCCAGCAGCCCCAGCCTGGGTGGTGAAAAACTGTTTTTT. The encoded protein is CASSPSLGGEKLFF.

This chain connects TRBV6-1 to TRBJ1-5; D gene ambiguous. With 7 bases removed from V and 0 bases from J, the gap between germline ends came to 4 bases. In germline, CDR1 is MNHNS, CDR2 SASEGT. The CDR3 sequence is 12 residues long. For the CDR3, the DNA is TGTGCCAGCATGGGTAGCAATCAGCCCCAGCATTTT. It yields the protein CASMGSNQPQHF.

The chain joins TRBV29-1 to TRBJ2-7; the match to TRBD2 covers 14 bases. The CDR3 is 15 amino acids. J was trimmed by 2 bases and V by 1 base; bases with no gene match: 1. Germline V gene data show CDR1 as SQVTM and CDR2 as ANQGSEA. The CDR3 sequence: CSVEAGLAGAYEQYF. CDR3 DNA: TGCAGCGTTGAAGCGGGACTAGCGGGGGCCTACGAGCAGTACTTC.

This rearrangement joins TRBV27 to TRBJ2-3; tentative D call: TRBD2 (5 bases). The CDR3 runs to 13 residues. CDR1 is MNHEY and CDR2 is SMNVEV in the germline V gene (reference sequence). The V and J ends lost 6 bases and 4 bases respectively, with 11 bases between them. This chain's CDR3 is CASSHFGADTQYF. CDR3 sequence (DNA): TGTGCCAGCAGCCACTTCGGGGCAGATACGCAGTATTTT.

DNA for the CDR3: TGTGCCTCAACTAGCGGGGGCCCGAGAGATACGCAGTATTTT. It yields the protein CASTSGGPRDTQYF. The rearrangement joins TRBV7-9 to TRBJ2-3; 11 nucleotides match TRBD2. The CDR3 extends over 14 amino acids. CDR1 is SEHNR, CDR2 FQNEAQ, per germline (reference sequence). V trimming: 11 bases; J trimming: 5 bases; junction bases outside the gene matches: 9.

The chain uses TRBV4-1 and TRBJ1-1, with D possibly TRBD1 on 6 matching bases. Germline values: CDR1 MGHRA, CDR2 YSYEKL. This CDR3 comprises 16 residues. V dropped 4 bases and J dropped 1 base, with 16 bases sitting between them. CDR3 coding DNA: TGCGCCAGCAGCCCCGGGACACCCGCCGAGAACACTGAAGCTTTCTTT. This gives the protein CASSPGTPAENTEAFF.